This note documents a single TCR beta chain sequence. As yet, its antigen is unknown. The time point was: after neoadjuvant nivolumab, at surgical resection. Patients were newly diagnosed with stage II-IVA oral cavity squamous cell carcinoma without prior systemic or radiation treatment. V gave up 6 bases and J gave up 4 bases; unmatched junction bases: 8. The CDR3 contains 14 residues. Germline CDR1 and CDR2: SGHVS and FQNEAQ. Produced via immunoSEQ multiplex PCR; TCRdb's table is partial and in-frame only. Among 55,000 to 80,000 clones, approximately 87% were seen once, and the ten largest hold around 3%. The data stem from a study of neoadjuvant anti-PD-1 for oral cavity cancer. Study information: Patients mostly received three to four biweekly nivolumab doses at 3 mg/kg before surgery. Non-progressing patients received a fourth nivolumab dose near day 43, then surgery on days 50-56.

Whole-study results and caveats: TCR analyses covered only three patients per response group.

The receptor's source is a person between 40 and 85 years old with oral cavity squamous cell carcinoma. V usage is TRBV7-8 and J usage is TRBJ1-2; 7 nucleotides agree with TRBD1. The source material was PBMCs, sampled after nivolumab (anti-PD-1) treatment. Here the CDR3 reads CASSRQGIFYGYTF. Here the CDR3 DNA reads TGTGCCAGCAGTCGACAGGGAATTTTCTATGGCTACACCTTC.